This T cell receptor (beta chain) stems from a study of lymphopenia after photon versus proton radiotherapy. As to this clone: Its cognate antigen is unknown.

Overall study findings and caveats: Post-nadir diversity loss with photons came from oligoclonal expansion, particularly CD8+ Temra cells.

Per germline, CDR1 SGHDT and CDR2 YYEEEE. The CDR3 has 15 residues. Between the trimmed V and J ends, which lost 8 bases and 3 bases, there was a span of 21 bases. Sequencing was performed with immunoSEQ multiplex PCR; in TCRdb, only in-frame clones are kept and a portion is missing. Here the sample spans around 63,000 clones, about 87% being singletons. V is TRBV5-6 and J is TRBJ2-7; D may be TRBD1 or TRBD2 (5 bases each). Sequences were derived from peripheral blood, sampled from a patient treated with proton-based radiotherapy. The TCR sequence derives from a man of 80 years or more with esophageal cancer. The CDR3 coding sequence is TGTGCCAGTCCCCCCCGAGGGGCCGTACACTACGAGCAGTACTTC. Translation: CASPPRGAVHYEQYF.